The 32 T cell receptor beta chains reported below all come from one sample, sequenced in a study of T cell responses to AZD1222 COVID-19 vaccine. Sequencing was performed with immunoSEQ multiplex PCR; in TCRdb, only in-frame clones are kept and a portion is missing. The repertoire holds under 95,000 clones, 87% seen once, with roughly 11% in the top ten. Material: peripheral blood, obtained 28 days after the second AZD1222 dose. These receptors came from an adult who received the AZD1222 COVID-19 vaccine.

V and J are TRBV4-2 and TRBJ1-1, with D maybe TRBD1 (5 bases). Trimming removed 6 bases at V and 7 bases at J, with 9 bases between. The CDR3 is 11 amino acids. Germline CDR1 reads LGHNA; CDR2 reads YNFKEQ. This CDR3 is CASSMQGEAFF. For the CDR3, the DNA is TGTGCCAGCAGTATGCAGGGTGAAGCTTTCTTT.

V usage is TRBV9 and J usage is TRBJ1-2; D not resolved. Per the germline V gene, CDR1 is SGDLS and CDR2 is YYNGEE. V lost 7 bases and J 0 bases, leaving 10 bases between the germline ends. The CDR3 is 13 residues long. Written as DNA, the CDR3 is TGTGCCAGCGGACGGGAAGCTAACTATGGCTACACCTTC. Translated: CASGREANYGYTF. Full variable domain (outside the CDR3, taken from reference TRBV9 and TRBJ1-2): DSGVTQTPKHLITATGQRVTLRCSPRSGDLSVYWYQQSLDQGLQFLIQYYNGEERAKGNILERFSAQQFPDLHSELNLSSLELGDSALYFCASGREANYGYTFGSGTRLTVV.

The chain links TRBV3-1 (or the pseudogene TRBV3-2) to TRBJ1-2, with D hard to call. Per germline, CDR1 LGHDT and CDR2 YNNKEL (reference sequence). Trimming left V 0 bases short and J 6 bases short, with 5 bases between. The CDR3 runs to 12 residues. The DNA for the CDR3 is TGTGCCAGCAGCCAAGAAAACGATGGCTACACCTTC. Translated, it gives CASSQENDGYTF.

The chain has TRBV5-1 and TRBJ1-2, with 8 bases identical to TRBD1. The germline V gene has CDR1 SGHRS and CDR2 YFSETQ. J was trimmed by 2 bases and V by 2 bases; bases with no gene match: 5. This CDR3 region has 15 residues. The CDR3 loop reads CASSFRTGPNYGYTF. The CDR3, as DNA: TGCGCCAGCAGCTTCCGGACAGGGCCCAACTATGGCTACACCTTC.

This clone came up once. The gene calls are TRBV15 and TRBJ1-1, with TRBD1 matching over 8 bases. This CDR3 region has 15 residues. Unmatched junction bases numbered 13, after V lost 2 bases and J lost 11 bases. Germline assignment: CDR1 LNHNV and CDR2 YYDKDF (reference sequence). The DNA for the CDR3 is TGTGCCACCAGCAGATATGGACAGGGTCCGTTGGGGGCTTTCTTT. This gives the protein CATSRYGQGPLGAFF.

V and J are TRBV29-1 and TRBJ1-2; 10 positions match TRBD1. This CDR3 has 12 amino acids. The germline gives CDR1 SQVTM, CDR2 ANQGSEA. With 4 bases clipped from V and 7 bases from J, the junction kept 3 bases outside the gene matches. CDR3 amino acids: CSVGQGAGGYTF. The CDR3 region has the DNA TGCAGCGTTGGACAGGGGGCGGGTGGCTACACCTTC.

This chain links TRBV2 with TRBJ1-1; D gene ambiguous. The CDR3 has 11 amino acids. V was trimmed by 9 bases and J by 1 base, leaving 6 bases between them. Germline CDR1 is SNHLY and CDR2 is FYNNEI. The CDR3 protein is CASLGNTEAFF. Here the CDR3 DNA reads TGTGCCAGTCTGGGGAACACTGAAGCTTTCTTT.

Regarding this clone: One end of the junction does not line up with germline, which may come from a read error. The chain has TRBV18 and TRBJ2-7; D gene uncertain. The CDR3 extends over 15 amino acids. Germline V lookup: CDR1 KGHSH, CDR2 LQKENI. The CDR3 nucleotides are TGTGCCAGCCCACCGCGAGGTAGAAGCTCCTACGAGCAGTACTTC. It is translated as CASPPRGRSSYEQYF.

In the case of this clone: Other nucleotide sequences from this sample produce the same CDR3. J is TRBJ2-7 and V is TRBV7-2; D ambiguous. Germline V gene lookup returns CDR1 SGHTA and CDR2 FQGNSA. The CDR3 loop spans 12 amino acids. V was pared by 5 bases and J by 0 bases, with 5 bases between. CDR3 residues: CASSLSSYEQYF. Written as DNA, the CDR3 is TGTGCCAGCAGCCTCAGCTCCTACGAGCAGTACTTC.

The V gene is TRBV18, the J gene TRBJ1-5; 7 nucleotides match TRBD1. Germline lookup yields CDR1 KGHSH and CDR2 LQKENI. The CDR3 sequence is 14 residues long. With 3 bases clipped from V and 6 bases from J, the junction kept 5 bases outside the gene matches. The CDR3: CASSPGTEAQPQHF. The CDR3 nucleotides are TGTGCCAGCTCACCCGGGACAGAGGCTCAGCCCCAGCATTTT.

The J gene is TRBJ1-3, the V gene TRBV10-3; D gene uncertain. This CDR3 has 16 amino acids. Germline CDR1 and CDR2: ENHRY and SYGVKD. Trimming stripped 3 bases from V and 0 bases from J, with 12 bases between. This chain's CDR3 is CAISDPFRASGNTIYF. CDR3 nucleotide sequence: TGTGCCATCAGTGACCCTTTTCGGGCCTCTGGAAACACCATATATTTT.

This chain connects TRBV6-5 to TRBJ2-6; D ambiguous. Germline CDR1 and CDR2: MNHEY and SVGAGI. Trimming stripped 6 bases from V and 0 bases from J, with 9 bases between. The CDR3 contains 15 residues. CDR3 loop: CASSAASSGANVLTF. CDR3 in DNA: TGTGCCAGCAGCGCGGCCAGCTCTGGGGCCAACGTCCTGACTTTC.

CDR3 region: CASRRRFDGNQPQHF. The CDR3 bases are TGTGCCAGCCGGAGGCGGTTTGACGGTAATCAGCCCCAGCATTTT. The genes are TRBV19 and TRBJ1-5; D gene ambiguous. V lost 9 bases and J lost 4, with 19 bases in between. Germline CDR1 and CDR2: LNHDA and SQIVND (reference sequence). CDR3 size: 15 residues.

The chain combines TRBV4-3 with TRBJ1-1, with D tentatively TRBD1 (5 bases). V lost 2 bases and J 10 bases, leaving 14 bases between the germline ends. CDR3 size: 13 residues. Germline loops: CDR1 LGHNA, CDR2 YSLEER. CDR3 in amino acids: CASSQTIQAAAFF. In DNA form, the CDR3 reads TGCGCCAGCAGCCAAACGATACAGGCGGCAGCTTTCTTT.

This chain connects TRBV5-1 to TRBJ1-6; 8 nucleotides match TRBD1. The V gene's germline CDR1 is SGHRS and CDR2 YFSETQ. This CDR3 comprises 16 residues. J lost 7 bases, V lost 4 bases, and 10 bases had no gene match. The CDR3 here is CASSLSTGTGNSPLHF. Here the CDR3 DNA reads TGCGCCAGCAGCCTCAGTACCGGGACAGGAAATTCACCCCTCCACTTT. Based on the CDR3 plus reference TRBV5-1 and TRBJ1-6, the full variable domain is KAGVTQTPRYLIKTRGQQVTLSCSPISGHRSVSWYQQTPGQGLQFLFEYFSETQRNKGNFPGRFSGRQFSNSRSEMNVSTLELGDSALYLCASSLSTGTGNSPLHFGNGTRLTVT.

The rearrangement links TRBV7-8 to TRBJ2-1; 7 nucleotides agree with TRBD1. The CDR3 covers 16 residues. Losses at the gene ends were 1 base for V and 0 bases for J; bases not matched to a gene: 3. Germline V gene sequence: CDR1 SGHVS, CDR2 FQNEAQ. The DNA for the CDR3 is TGTGCCAGCAGCTTAGAGGGACAGTACTCCTACAATGAGCAGTTCTTC. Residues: CASSLEGQYSYNEQFF.

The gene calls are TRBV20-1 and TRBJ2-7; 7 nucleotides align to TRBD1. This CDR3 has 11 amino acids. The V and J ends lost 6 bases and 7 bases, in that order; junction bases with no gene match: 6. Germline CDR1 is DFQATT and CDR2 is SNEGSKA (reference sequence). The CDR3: CSALDRREQYF. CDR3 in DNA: TGCAGTGCCCTGGACAGGCGGGAGCAGTACTTC.

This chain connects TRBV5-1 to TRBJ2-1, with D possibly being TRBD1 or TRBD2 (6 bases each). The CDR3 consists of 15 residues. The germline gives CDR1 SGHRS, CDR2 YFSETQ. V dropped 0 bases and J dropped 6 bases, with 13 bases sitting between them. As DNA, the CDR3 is TGCGCCAGCAGCTTGGCCGGGGGCGCCGCCAATGAGCAGTTCTTC. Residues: CASSLAGGAANEQFF.

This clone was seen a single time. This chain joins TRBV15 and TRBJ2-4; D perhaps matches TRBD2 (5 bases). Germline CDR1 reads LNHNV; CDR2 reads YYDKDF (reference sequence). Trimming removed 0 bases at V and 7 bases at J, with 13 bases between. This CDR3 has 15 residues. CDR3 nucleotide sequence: TGTGCCACCAGCAGAGATCTACGGCCGGGGAACATTCAGTACTTC. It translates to CATSRDLRPGNIQYF.

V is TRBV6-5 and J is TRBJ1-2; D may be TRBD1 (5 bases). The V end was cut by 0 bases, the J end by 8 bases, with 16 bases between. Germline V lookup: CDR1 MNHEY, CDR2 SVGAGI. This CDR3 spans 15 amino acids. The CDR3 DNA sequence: TGTGCCAGCAGTTACTCGTTCGGGACTCAAGTAGGCTACACCTTC. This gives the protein CASSYSFGTQVGYTF.

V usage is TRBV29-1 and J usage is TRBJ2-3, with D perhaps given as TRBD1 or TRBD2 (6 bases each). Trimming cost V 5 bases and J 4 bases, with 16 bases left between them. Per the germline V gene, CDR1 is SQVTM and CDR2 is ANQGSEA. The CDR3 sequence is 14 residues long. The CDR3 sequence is CSVLFSGAADTQYF. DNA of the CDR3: TGCAGCGTTCTGTTCTCGGGGGCAGCAGATACGCAGTATTTT.

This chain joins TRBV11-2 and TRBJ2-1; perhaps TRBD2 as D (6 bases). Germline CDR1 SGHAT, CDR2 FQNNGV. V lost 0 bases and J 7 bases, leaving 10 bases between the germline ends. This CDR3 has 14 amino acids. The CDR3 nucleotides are TGTGCCAGCAGCTTAGACGCAGGGACTAATGAGCAGTTCTTC. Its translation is CASSLDAGTNEQFF.

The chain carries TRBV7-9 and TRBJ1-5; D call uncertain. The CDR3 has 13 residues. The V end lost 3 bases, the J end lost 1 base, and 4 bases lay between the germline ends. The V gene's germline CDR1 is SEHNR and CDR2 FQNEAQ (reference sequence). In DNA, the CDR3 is TGTGCCAGCAGCTTTGGAAGCAATCAGCCCCAGCATTTT. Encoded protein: CASSFGSNQPQHF. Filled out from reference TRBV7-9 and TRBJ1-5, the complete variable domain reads DTGVSQNPRHKITKRGQNVTFRCDPISEHNRLYWYRQTLGQGPEFLTYFQNEAQLEKSRLLSDRFSAERPKGSFSTLEIQRTEQGDSAMYLCASSFGSNQPQHFGDGTRLSIL.

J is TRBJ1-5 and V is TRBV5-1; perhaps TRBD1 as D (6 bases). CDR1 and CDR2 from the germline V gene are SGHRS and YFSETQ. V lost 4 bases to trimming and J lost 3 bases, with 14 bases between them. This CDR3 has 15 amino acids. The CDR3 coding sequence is TGCGCCAGCAGCCGGGAAGGGGGGCTCAATCAGCCCCAGCATTTT. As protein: CASSREGGLNQPQHF.

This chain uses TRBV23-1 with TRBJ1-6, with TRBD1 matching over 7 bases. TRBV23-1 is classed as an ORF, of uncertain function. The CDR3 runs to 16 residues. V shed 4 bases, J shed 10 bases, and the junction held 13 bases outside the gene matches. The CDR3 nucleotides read TGCGCCAGCAGTCTGCACCAAAACAGGGGTAGCTCACCCCTCCACTTT. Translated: CASSLHQNRGSSPLHF.

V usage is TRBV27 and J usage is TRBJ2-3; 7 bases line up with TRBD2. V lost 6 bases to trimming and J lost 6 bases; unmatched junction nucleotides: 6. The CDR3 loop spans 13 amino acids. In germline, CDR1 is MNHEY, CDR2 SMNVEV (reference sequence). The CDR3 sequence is CASSLAGGDTQYF. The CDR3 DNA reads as TGTGCCAGCAGCCTCGCCGGGGGGGATACGCAGTATTTT.

CDR3 bases: TGTGCCAGTAGTATGATGGGGGGGGATCAGCCCCAGCATTTT. Translating gives CASSMMGGDQPQHF. The J gene is TRBJ1-5, the V gene TRBV19; possible D gene TRBD1, 5 bases. The CDR3 runs to 14 residues. V was clipped by 3 bases and J by 5 bases, with 11 bases between them. Germline CDR1 and CDR2: LNHDA and SQIVND (reference sequence).

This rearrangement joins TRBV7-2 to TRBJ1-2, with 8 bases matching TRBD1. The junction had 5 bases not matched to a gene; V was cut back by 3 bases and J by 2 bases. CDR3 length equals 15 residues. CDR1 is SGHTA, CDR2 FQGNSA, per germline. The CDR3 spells CASSLQGALNYGYTF. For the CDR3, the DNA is TGTGCCAGCAGCTTGCAGGGGGCTTTAAACTATGGCTACACCTTC. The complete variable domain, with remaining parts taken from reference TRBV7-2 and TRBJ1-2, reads GAGVSQSPSNKVTEKGKDVELRCDPISGHTALYWYRQSLGQGLEFLIYFQGNSAPDKSGLPSDRFSAERTGGSVSTLTIQRTQQEDSAVYLCASSLQGALNYGYTFGSGTRLTVV.

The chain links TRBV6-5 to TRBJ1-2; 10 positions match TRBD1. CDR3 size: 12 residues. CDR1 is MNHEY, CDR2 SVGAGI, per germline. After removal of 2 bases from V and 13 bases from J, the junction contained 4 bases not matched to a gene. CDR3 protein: CASSYDRGPSTF. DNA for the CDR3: TGTGCCAGCAGTTACGACAGGGGGCCCTCCACCTTC.

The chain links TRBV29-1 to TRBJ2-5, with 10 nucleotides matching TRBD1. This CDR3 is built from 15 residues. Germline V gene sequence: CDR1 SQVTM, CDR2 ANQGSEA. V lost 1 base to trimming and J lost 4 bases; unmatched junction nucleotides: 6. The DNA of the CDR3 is TGCAGCGTTGAAGTCCGACAGGGGGCTCGAGAGACCCAGTACTTC. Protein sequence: CSVEVRQGARETQYF.

Here the CDR3 reads CASSYSRAYEQYF. The CDR3 DNA reads as TGTGCCAGCAGTTACTCTCGGGCCTACGAGCAGTACTTC. The chain carries TRBV6-2 or TRBV6-3 and TRBJ2-7; D gene uncertain. This CDR3 has 13 amino acids. Germline V CDR1 and CDR2: MNHEY, SVGEGT. V lost 0 bases to trimming and J lost 2 bases, with 5 bases between them.

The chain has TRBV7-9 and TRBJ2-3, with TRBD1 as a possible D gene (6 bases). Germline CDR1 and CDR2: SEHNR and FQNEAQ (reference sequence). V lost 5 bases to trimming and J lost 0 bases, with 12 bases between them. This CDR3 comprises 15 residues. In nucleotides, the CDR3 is TGTGCCAGCAGCAAGGACAGTTTTAGCACAGATACGCAGTATTTT. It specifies CASSKDSFSTDTQYF. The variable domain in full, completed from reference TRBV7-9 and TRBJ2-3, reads DTGVSQNPRHKITKRGQNVTFRCDPISEHNRLYWYRQTLGQGPEFLTYFQNEAQLEKSRLLSDRFSAERPKGSFSTLEIQRTEQGDSAMYLCASSKDSFSTDTQYFGPGTRLTVL.